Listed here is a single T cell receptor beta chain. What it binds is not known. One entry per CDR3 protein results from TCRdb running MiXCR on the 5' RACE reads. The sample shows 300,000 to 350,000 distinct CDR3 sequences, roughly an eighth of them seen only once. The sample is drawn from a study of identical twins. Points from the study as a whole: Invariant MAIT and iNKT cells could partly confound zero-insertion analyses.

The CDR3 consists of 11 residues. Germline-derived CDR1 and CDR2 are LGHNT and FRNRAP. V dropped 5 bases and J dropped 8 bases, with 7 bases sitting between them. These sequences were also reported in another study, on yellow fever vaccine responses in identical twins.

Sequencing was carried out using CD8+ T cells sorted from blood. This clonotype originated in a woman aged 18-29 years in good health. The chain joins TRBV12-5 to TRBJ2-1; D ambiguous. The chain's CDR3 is CASGRADEQFF. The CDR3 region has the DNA TGTGCTAGTGGTCGCGCGGATGAGCAGTTCTTC. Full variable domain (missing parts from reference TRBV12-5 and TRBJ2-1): DARVTQTPRHKVTEMGQEVTMRCQPILGHNTVFWYRQTMMQGLELLAYFRNRAPLDDSGMPKDRFSAEMPDATLATLKIQPSEPRDSAVYFCASGRADEQFFGPGTRLTVL.